The clone carrying this T cell receptor (beta chain) was recorded at least ten times. The junction and the germline gene differ at one end; a read error may be behind it. The sample originates from a study of spatial heterogeneity in lung cancer. This CDR3 has 14 amino acids. The library protocol tagged each TCR cDNA with a unique molecular identifier. TCRdb processed the 5' RACE reads anew with MiXCR; each CDR3 protein has one entry. The sample consists of 9,500 to 15,000 distinct CDR3 sequences, approximately 6.2% of them appearing once. Documented time point: sample taken at primary tumor resection. Unsorted whole RNA samples from tumor, nontumor lung or frozen PBMC were sequenced. The donor population consisted of some 72 patients with untreated, early-stage non-small cell lung cancer.

The genes are TRBV12-3 or TRBV12-4 and TRBJ2-1, with 11 bases that match TRBD2. This receptor was identified in a male donor with early-stage non-small cell lung cancer. Sequenced here: normal lung tissue next to the tumor, sampled at surgery. DNA of the CDR3: TGTGCCAGCAAAACTAGCGGGAGTCTCAATGCGCAGTTCTTC. Translating gives CASKTSGSLNAQFF.